The source of this TCR beta chain is a study of blood T cell repertoires in COVID-19 (dated by TCRdb to 2020 to 2022). Looking at the study overall: The collaborator samples originated in the United States, Italy and Spain and spanned the acute and convalescent phases of COVID-19. Sample metadata almost always included a de-identified subject ID, COVID-19 status, age in years and sex. The repertoires were made available in a free public database intended to serve as a resource for research on the immune response to SARS-CoV-2. The material from the prospective study consisted of cDNA or gDNA derived from T cells, B-cell-depleted T cells, or PBMCs. Samples came from the ongoing ImmuneRACE study (first 160 participants) plus 1,254 subjects from 6 global collaborators. The dataset comprised deeply sampled blood TCRbeta repertoires from subjects exposed to, actively infected with, or recovered from COVID-19. Where available, HLA class I and class II types were obtained from metadata supplied by the sample provider rather than from assay-based typing.

The immunoSEQ Assay, a bias-controlled multiplex PCR, was used to amplify TCRbeta CDR3 regions from genomic DNA. In the paper's pipeline: Within the assay, amplification of reference gene primers was used to estimate how many nucleated cells each sample contained. To quantify the absolute abundance of each unique TCRbeta CDR3 rearrangement, sequence reads were collapsed and filtered. For each sample, productive Simpson clonality was calculated by taking the square root of Simpson's diversity index across productive rearrangements. Sourced from immuneACCESS, this table was stored by TCRdb with only in-frame sequences that have V and J called. A share of the clones is absent; for the studies checked, an unresolved V gene accounts for under half, and the remainder has no known explanation. The V and J calls and clone size are taken from that table; D and trimming were inferred from the DNA. This sample holds 200,000 to 250,000 clones; about nine tenths were observed only once. The ten largest account for roughly 2.5% of the sample.

Concerning this clone itself: This receptor's antigen is unknown. There are no base qualities to consult, and no much larger clone falls within one base.

The CDR3, cysteine through phenylalanine, is 15 amino acids long. CDR3 DNA only is kept here, 45 bases in frame from base 1. CDR1 and CDR2, looked up from the germline V gene (reference sequence), are SEHNR and FQNEAQ. From V the trimming removes 5 bases and from J it removes 5 bases, while the gene matches leave 9 bases of the junction unaccounted for. Collaborating institutions collected whole blood in K2EDTA tubes following their own protocols. Collaborator samples were shipped for TCRbeta analysis as frozen whole blood, isolated PBMCs, or DNA extracted from either sample type. What the study reported, not specific to this receptor: The amount of clinical and demographic metadata varied by source and participant and was provided uncurated.

The V and J genes are TRBV7-9 and TRBJ2-3; TRBD2 matches 8 bases in the middle. This TCR was sampled from a woman aged 60 to 75 with acute or convalescent COVID-19. The sequenced sample was peripheral blood. CDR3 loop: CASSRSGMVRDTQYF. The nucleotides are TGTGCCAGCAGCCGTAGCGGGATGGTGAGAGATACGCAGTATTTT.